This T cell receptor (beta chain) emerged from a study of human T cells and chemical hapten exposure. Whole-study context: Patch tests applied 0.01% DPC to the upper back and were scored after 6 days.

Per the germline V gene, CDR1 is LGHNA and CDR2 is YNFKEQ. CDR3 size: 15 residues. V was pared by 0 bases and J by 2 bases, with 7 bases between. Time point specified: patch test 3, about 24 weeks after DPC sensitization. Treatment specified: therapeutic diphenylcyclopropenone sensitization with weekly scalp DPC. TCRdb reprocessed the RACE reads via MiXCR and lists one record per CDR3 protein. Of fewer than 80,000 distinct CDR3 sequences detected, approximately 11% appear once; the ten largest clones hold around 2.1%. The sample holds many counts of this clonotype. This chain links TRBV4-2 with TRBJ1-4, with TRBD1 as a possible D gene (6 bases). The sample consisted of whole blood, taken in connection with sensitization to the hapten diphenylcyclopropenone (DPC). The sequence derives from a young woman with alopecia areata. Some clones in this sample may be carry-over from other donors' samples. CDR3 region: CASSQEQGTNEKLFF. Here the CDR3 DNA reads TGTGCCAGCAGCCAAGAACAGGGTACTAATGAAAAACTGTTTTTT.